The rows below give T cell receptor beta chains drawn from one sample of a study of Ad26.COV2.S vaccination and SARS-CoV-2 variants. Data came from immunoSEQ multiplex PCR; TCRdb stores just in-frame clones and leaves some out. The sample yields about 480,000 clones, around nine tenths seen once. The specimen was peripheral blood, collected in a trial of Ad26.COV2.S vaccine versus placebo. These receptors were collected from a person between 18 and 65 years old who received the Ad26.COV2.S COVID-19 vaccine or a placebo. Each CDR3 is given with its conserved first and last residue. Fields, in order: CDR3 length, V gene, D gene, clone size, J gene, CDR3 DNA, CDR3 protein. The D gene is left open where the match is weak. Some rows have no size entry. The others give once, few or many, or a class for an expanded clone.

>14|TRBV10-3|TRBD2|.|TRBJ2-7
TGTGCCATCAGTGGCGGGACTAGCGGCTACGAGCAGTACTTC
CAISGGTSGYEQYF
>13|TRBV15|.|.|TRBJ2-6
TGTGTCTCGCGACCGTCTGGGGCCAACGTCCTGACTTTC
CVSRPSGANVLTF
>16|TRBV2|TRBD1|.|TRBJ1-3
TGTGCCAGCAGTGCGACAGGGGATGGTTCCGGAAACACCATATATTTT
CASSATGDGSGNTIYF
>15|TRBV19|TRBD1|.|TRBJ1-2
TGTGCCAGTATCCAGGGGGTTTACCCTAACTATGGCTACACCTTC
CASIQGVYPNYGYTF
>15|TRBV27|TRBD2|.|TRBJ2-1
TGTGCCAGCAGTTTAGTAGCGGGAGGGCGCAATGAGCAGTTCTTC
CASSLVAGGRNEQFF
>14|TRBV7-9|.|.|TRBJ2-6
TGTGCCAGCAGCTCCCAGTCTGGGGCCAACGTCCTGACTTTC
CASSSQSGANVLTF
>15|TRBV6-6|TRBD2|.|TRBJ2-1
TGTGCCAGCAGTTACCCCGCTAGCGGCTTCAATGAGCAGTTCTTC
CASSYPASGFNEQFF
>13|TRBV6-2/TRBV6-3|.|.|TRBJ2-7
TGTGCCAGCAGCTTAGCCGGGTTCAACGAGCAGTACTTC
CASSLAGFNEQYF
>15|TRBV7-9|TRBD1|.|TRBJ2-1
TGTGCCAGCAGCCCTGACAGGGGATCCTACAATGAGCAGTTCTTC
CASSPDRGSYNEQFF
>11|TRBV19|.|.|TRBJ2-3
TGTGCCAGTAGTATCGGGGATACGCAGTATTTT
CASSIGDTQYF
>13|TRBV15|.|.|TRBJ2-5
TGTGCCACCAGCAGTGTTAACCAAGAGACCCAGTACTTC
CATSSVNQETQYF
>15|TRBV5-1|TRBD1|once|TRBJ1-4
TGCGCCAGCAGCCCCCGGACAGGAGTAAATGAAAAACTGTTTTTT
CASSPRTGVNEKLFF
>12|TRBV6-5|.|.|TRBJ2-3
TGTGCCAGCAGTCAGGCGGCAGATACGCAGTATTTT
CASSQAADTQYF
>15|TRBV28|TRBD1|.|TRBJ1-1
TGTGCCAGCAGGGGTGGAGGGACAGGAAACACTGAAGCTTTCTTT
CASRGGGTGNTEAFF
>13|TRBV28|.|.|TRBJ1-4
TGTGCCAGCAGTTTATACTTTAATGAAAAACTGTTTTTT
CASSLYFNEKLFF
>17|TRBV5-1|TRBD1|.|TRBJ1-1
TGCGCCAGCAGCTCGGGCCGGGACAGGCAAATGAACACTGAAGCTTTCTTT
CASSSGRDRQMNTEAFF
>18|TRBV19|.|.|TRBJ1-1
TGTGCCAGTAGTATATCTTTTCAGCGGGACCGAACTGGCACTGAAGCTTTCTTT
CASSISFQRDRTGTEAFF
>15|TRBV5-1|.|once|TRBJ1-1
TGCGCCAGCAGCTTGGCGGGCAGGGTGGGCACTGAAGCTTTCTTT
CASSLAGRVGTEAFF
>17|TRBV7-3|TRBD1|.|TRBJ2-3
TGTGCCAGCAGCTCGGGGGCCGGGACAGGGTCCACAGATACGCAGTATTTT
CASSSGAGTGSTDTQYF
>13|TRBV4-1|.|.|TRBJ1-3
TGCGCCAGCAGCCAAGGGGTCACGCGAACCATATATTTT
CASSQGVTRTIYF
>14|TRBV5-1|.|.|TRBJ1-2
TGCGCCAGCAGCTTGGCAAGCAGCTCCTATGGCTACACCTTC
CASSLASSSYGYTF
>15|TRBV28|.|.|TRBJ2-7
TGTGCCAGCAGTTCAAGCGGGCCGAGCTCCTACGAGCAGTACTTC
CASSSSGPSSYEQYF
>15|TRBV11-2|TRBD1|.|TRBJ2-1
TGTGCCAGCAGCTTGACAGGGGGCTCCTACAATGAGCAGTTCTTC
CASSLTGGSYNEQFF
>14|TRBV19|.|few|TRBJ2-7
TGTGCCAGTAGTGCCCGGGACGGCGGCTACGAGCAGTACTTC
CASSARDGGYEQYF
>14|TRBV13|.|few|TRBJ1-6
TGTGCCAGCAGCTTAGAAAGCAAAAATTCACCCCTCCACTTT
CASSLESKNSPLHF
>13|TRBV27|.|.|TRBJ1-2
TGTGCCAGCAGTTTAGAAGGGCCATATGGCTACACCTTC
CASSLEGPYGYTF
>16|TRBV7-2|.|.|TRBJ2-1
TGTGCCAGCAGCTTAGTCGCGACTAGTAACTACAATGAGCAGTTCTTC
CASSLVATSNYNEQFF
>13|TRBV10-3|TRBD2|.|TRBJ2-1
TGTGCCATCAGCGGACTAGGGGTCAATGAGCAGTTCTTC
CAISGLGVNEQFF
>17|TRBV5-1|TRBD1|.|TRBJ2-2
TGCGCCAGCAGCTTGGACGGGACAGGGGCGAACACCGGGGAGCTGTTTTTT
CASSLDGTGANTGELFF
>16|TRBV7-2|TRBD1|.|TRBJ1-2
TGTGCCAGCAGCTTAAGAACGGGACAGGGGGTTTCTGGCTACACCTTC
CASSLRTGQGVSGYTF
>19|TRBV19|TRBD1|.|TRBJ2-6
TGTGCCAGTAGTACGCCGCGGACAGGGAGCCTCTCTGGGGCCAACGTCCTGACTTTC
CASSTPRTGSLSGANVLTF
>14|TRBV7-8|TRBD2|.|TRBJ2-1
TGTGCCAGCGCGCGGCGGGGGATGTACAATGAGCAGTTCTTC
CASARRGMYNEQFF
>16|TRBV7-2|.|.|TRBJ2-3
TGTGCCAGCAGCTTAGGAGGCGGCACTAGCACAGATACGCAGTATTTT
CASSLGGGTSTDTQYF
>13|TRBV28|.|.|TRBJ2-7
TGTGCCAGCAGTTGGAGCCACGAGTACGAGCAGTACTTC
CASSWSHEYEQYF
>14|TRBV5-1|.|.|TRBJ1-6
TGCGCCAGCAGCAGGGGAGAGCCCTATTCACCCCTCCACTTT
CASSRGEPYSPLHF